The 3 T cell receptor beta chains below were found in one sample sequenced in a study of siplizumab effects on memory and regulatory T cells. Method: immunoSEQ multiplex PCR; TCRdb's copy keeps in-frame clones and lacks some. The data show about 69,000 clones, with about 90% seen just once and around 1.8% held by the top ten. The source material was Tregs sorted from blood. Receptors originate from a human donor in good health.

This sequence joins TRBV28 and TRBJ2-7; 9 nucleotides agree with TRBD2. V shed 3 bases and J 5 bases; nucleotides not matched to a gene: 11. From germline, CDR1 is MDHEN and CDR2 SYDVKM. The CDR3 consists of 16 residues. The CDR3 sequence: CASSFGWGGRANEQYF. The DNA for the CDR3 is TGTGCCAGCAGTTTCGGCTGGGGCGGGAGGGCCAACGAGCAGTACTTC. The complete variable domain, with remaining parts taken from reference TRBV28 and TRBJ2-7, reads DVKVTQSSRYLVKRTGEKVFLECVQDMDHENMFWYRQDPGLGLRLIYFSYDVKMKEKGDIPEGYSVSREKKERFSLILESASTNQTSMYLCASSFGWGGRANEQYFGPGTRLTVT.

Written as DNA, the CDR3 is TGTGCCATCAACCCTAGCGGGAGCAGGGGTGAGCAGTACTTC. Protein sequence: CAINPSGSRGEQYF. The rearrangement links TRBV10-3 to TRBJ2-7, with 10 bases lining up with TRBD2. The trim removed 7 bases at V and 7 bases at J, leaving 10 bases unmatched. CDR3 length: 14 residues. The V gene's germline CDR1 is ENHRY and CDR2 SYGVKD.

The chain couples TRBV5-1 to TRBJ2-7, with D tentatively TRBD1 (6 bases). Germline assignment: CDR1 SGHRS and CDR2 YFSETQ. Trimming took 4 bases from V and 4 from J, leaving 12 bases between them. CDR3 size: 13 residues. CDR3 coding DNA: TGCGCCAGCAGCCTAGGGACAAAATACGAGCAGTACTTC. It is translated as CASSLGTKYEQYF.